Listed here are 13 T cell receptor beta chains from one sample, sequenced in a study of a mutant IDH1 vaccine in newly diagnosed glioma. The protocol was immunoSEQ multiplex PCR, while the TCRdb copy is restricted to in-frame clones and leaves out a portion. The profile covers about 21,000 clones, with about 90% appearing a single time and approximately 5.1% taken by the ten largest. Documented time point: week 11, during vaccination. Mutant IDH1 20-mer peptide, at 300 ug, made up each vaccine dose, with topical imiquimod. No antigens are known for them. This specimen was PBMCs, taken from a glioma patient whose treatment included an IDH1 peptide vaccine. Receptors originate from a middle-aged woman with glioma.

The chain links TRBV5-6 to TRBJ1-5; D may be TRBD1 (5 bases). The CDR3 is made up of 13 amino acids. The V end lost 4 bases, the J end lost 7 bases, and 12 bases lay between the germline ends. Germline V gives CDR1 SGHDT, CDR2 YYEEEE. Here the CDR3 reads CASSVVGGQPQHF. Here the CDR3 DNA reads TGTGCCAGCAGCGTCGTCGGGGGACAGCCCCAGCATTTT.

This chain links TRBV2 with TRBJ2-7; D is ambiguous. Per germline, CDR1 SNHLY and CDR2 FYNNEI. This CDR3 comprises 11 residues. Trimming stripped 0 bases from V and 4 bases from J, with 1 base between. CDR3 bases: TGTGCCAGCAGTGAAGCGTACGAGCAGTACTTC. The encoded protein is CASSEAYEQYF.

The rearrangement uses TRBV12-5 and TRBJ1-6; unclear D gene. The V end was cut by 0 bases, the J end by 8 bases, with 11 bases between. This CDR3 is 15 amino acids long. Germline values: CDR1 LGHNT, CDR2 FRNRAP. As DNA, the CDR3 is TGTGCTAGTGGTTTGGTAGGGCAAGTCTATTCACCCCTCCACTTT. This gives the protein CASGLVGQVYSPLHF.

CDR3 protein: CASSNTLAQETQYF. CDR3 nucleotides: TGTGCCAGCAGCAACACACTAGCGCAAGAGACCCAGTACTTC. The rearrangement joins TRBV5-4 to TRBJ2-5; 7 bases match TRBD2. The CDR3 runs 14 residues. Per the germline V gene, CDR1 is SGHNT and CDR2 is YYREEE (reference sequence). V gave up 4 bases and J gave up 2 bases; unmatched junction bases: 5.

The chain joins TRBV19 to TRBJ2-5; D remains ambiguous. In germline, CDR1 is LNHDA, CDR2 SQIVND (reference sequence). Deletions cut 6 bases from V and 1 base from J, with 9 bases between. The CDR3 has 13 amino acids. CDR3 nucleotides: TGTGCCAGTAGACGGCGAAGCCAAGAGACCCAGTACTTC. Protein: CASRRRSQETQYF. Using reference TRBV19 and TRBJ2-5 for the parts outside the CDR3, the full variable domain is DGGITQSPKYLFRKEGQNVTLSCEQNLNHDAMYWYRQDPGQGLRLIYYSQIVNDFQKGDIAEGYSVSREKKESFPLTVTSAQKNPTAFYLCASRRRSQETQYFGPGTRLLVL.

The V gene is TRBV7-2, the J gene TRBJ1-6, with 9 bases aligning to TRBD1. Trimming cost V 5 bases and J 7 bases; bases outside gene matches: 15. CDR1 and CDR2 from the germline V gene are SGHTA and FQGNSA. The CDR3 runs 18 residues. In DNA form, the CDR3 reads TGTGCCAGCAGCCCCGGGACAGGGAACGTCGGAGGAAATTCACCCCTCCACTTT. Its protein is CASSPGTGNVGGNSPLHF.

This clone has only one observation. This rearrangement joins TRBV5-6 to TRBJ2-1; 8 positions match TRBD2. Germline CDR1 SGHDT, CDR2 YYEEEE. The trim removed 4 bases at V and 2 bases at J, leaving 8 bases unmatched. The CDR3 length is 16 residues. CDR3 DNA sequence: TGTGCCAGCAGCGCGCCGGGACTAGGGGCCTACAATGAGCAGTTCTTC. This sequence encodes CASSAPGLGAYNEQFF. Full variable domain (missing parts from reference TRBV5-6 and TRBJ2-1): DAGVTQSPTHLIKTRGQQVTLRCSPKSGHDTVSWYQQALGQGPQFIFQYYEEEERQRGNFPDRFSGHQFPNYSSELNVNALLLGDSALYLCASSAPGLGAYNEQFFGPGTRLTVL.

The chain carries TRBV5-1 and TRBJ1-4; D uncertain. V lost 4 bases, J lost 3 bases, and 16 bases lay in between. CDR1 is SGHRS and CDR2 is YFSETQ in the germline V gene. The CDR3 has 16 amino acids. CDR3 coding DNA: TGCGCCAGCAGCCTAACAGCCGGGAGCCCTAATGAAAAACTGTTTTTT. Protein: CASSLTAGSPNEKLFF.

The chain employs TRBV5-1 and TRBJ1-5; D remains ambiguous. The V end lost 4 bases, the J end lost 4 bases, and 12 bases lay between the germline ends. CDR1 SGHRS and CDR2 YFSETQ come from the germline V gene. This CDR3 region has 14 residues. This CDR3 is CASSTDGQNQPQHF. DNA for the CDR3: TGCGCCAGCAGCACTGACGGGCAAAATCAGCCCCAGCATTTT.

J is TRBJ2-2 and V is TRBV5-1, with D perhaps TRBD1 (5 bases). The CDR3 is made up of 14 amino acids. Trimming took 0 bases from V and 3 from J, leaving 6 bases between them. Per the germline V gene, CDR1 is SGHRS and CDR2 is YFSETQ. DNA of the CDR3: TGCGCCAGCAGCTTGGGCAGGGACACCGGGGAGCTGTTTTTT. The encoded protein is CASSLGRDTGELFF.

The rearrangement links TRBV6-1 to TRBJ2-3; 11 bases agree with TRBD1. This CDR3 contains 16 residues. Trimming cost V 6 bases and J 7 bases; bases outside gene matches: 12. Germline loops: CDR1 MNHNS, CDR2 SASEGT. The CDR3 coding sequence is TGTGCCAGCAGCGAAACCGGGACAGGGGGGACCAATACGCAGTATTTT. It specifies CASSETGTGGTNTQYF.

This sequence joins TRBV5-1 and TRBJ1-4; perhaps TRBD1 as D (5 bases). Per the germline V gene, CDR1 is SGHRS and CDR2 is YFSETQ. CDR3 length: 17 amino acids. With 0 bases removed from V and 0 bases from J, the gap between germline ends came to 12 bases. CDR3 sequence (DNA): TGCGCCAGCAGCTTGGTTGAGGGGCTCGCAACTAATGAAAAACTGTTTTTT. It encodes CASSLVEGLATNEKLFF.

The genes are TRBV2 and TRBJ1-1, with a possible D match to TRBD1 (5 bases). V was shortened by 6 bases and J by 5 bases, with 16 bases between the two germline ends. The length of the CDR3 is 14 residues. Germline values: CDR1 SNHLY, CDR2 FYNNEI. The chain's CDR3 is CASSHDSIRTEAFF. The CDR3, as DNA: TGTGCCAGCAGCCATGACAGCATTCGGACTGAAGCTTTCTTT.